A single sample gave rise to the 17 T cell receptor beta chains below, sequenced in a study of Tregs in tolerant kidney transplant recipients. The repertoire was sequenced with immunoSEQ multiplex PCR; TCRdb's copy has only in-frame clones and lacks some. The sample table sets out 25,000 to 35,000 clones. Source: CD8+ T cells from blood, taken before the transplant. The receptors stem from a human donor who received a combined kidney and bone marrow transplant.

Concerning this clone: The read halts 3 residues ahead of the CDR3 end, with the missing end drawn from the germline J gene. The chain recombines TRBV29-1 with TRBJ1-2, with a weak D call TRBD1 (6 bases). The CDR3 extends over 11 amino acids. V was pared by 7 bases and J by 6 bases, with 12 bases between. The germline CDR1 and CDR2 sequences are SQVTM and ANQGSEA. The CDR3 sequence: CSAWTVDGYTF. The DNA read from the CDR3 is TGCAGCGCATGGACAGTGGATGGC.

For this clone: The CDR3 extends 3 residues past the end of the read, so its final part is completed from the germline J gene. This sequence joins TRBV5-1 and TRBJ2-2; D may be TRBD2 (6 bases). The CDR3 contains 16 residues. V was shortened by 0 bases and J by 5 bases, with 14 bases between the two germline ends. The germline V gene has CDR1 SGHRS and CDR2 YFSETQ. The CDR3 protein is CASSLDWDLPTGELFF. The part of the CDR3 DNA that was read is TGCGCCAGCAGCTTGGATTGGGACTTACCGACCGGGGAG. Together with reference TRBV5-1 and TRBJ2-2, the CDR3 gives the full variable domain: KAGVTQTPRYLIKTRGQQVTLSCSPISGHRSVSWYQQTPGQGLQFLFEYFSETQRNKGNFPGRFSGRQFSNSRSEMNVSTLELGDSALYLCASSLDWDLPTGELFFGEGSRLTVL.

A remark on this clone: The missing CDR3 end, 3 residues past where the read stops, is filled in from the germline J gene. The rearrangement joins TRBV29-1 to TRBJ1-1, with D uncertain. Trimming shortened V by 4 bases and J by 3 bases, and 9 bases separated the two germline ends. The CDR3 sequence is 12 residues long. Germline V gene lookup returns CDR1 SQVTM and CDR2 ANQGSEA. CDR3 DNA, as far as it was read: TGCAGCGTTGTTACATTACACACTGAA. Amino acid sequence: CSVVTLHTE. The CDR3 in its entirety is CSVVTLHTEAFF.

With respect to this clone: Read sequence stops 3 residues before the CDR3 end, and the germline J gene provides the missing end. The chain combines TRBV19 with TRBJ2-7; 9 nucleotides match TRBD1. The CDR3 spans 14 residues. V lost 5 bases and J lost 2; bases outside the gene matches: 4. Germline CDR1 and CDR2: LNHDA and SQIVND (reference sequence). The CDR3 DNA, read in part, is TGTGCCAGTAGTCCCGGACAGGGGCCCTACGAG. Translated, it gives CASSPGQGPYE. From start to end, the CDR3 is CASSPGQGPYEQYF. The whole variable domain, remainder taken from reference TRBV19 and TRBJ2-7, is DGGITQSPKYLFRKEGQNVTLSCEQNLNHDAMYWYRQDPGQGLRLIYYSQIVNDFQKGDIAEGYSVSREKKESFPLTVTSAQKNPTAFYLCASSPGQGPYEQYFGPGTRLTVT.

Details on this clone: The read stops 3 residues short of the end of the CDR3; the missing end is completed from the germline J gene. The rearrangement uses TRBV6-1 and TRBJ2-5; D gene uncertain. CDR3 size: 14 residues. Germline lookup yields CDR1 MNHNS and CDR2 SASEGT. Trimming took 1 base from V and 5 from J, leaving 11 bases between them. The CDR3 is CASSEGPVGETQYF. CDR3 bases read: TGTGCCAGCAGTGAAGGCCCAGTAGGGGAGACC.

Regarding this clone: Read sequence stops 3 residues before the CDR3 end, and the germline J gene provides the missing end. The chain uses TRBV7-6 and TRBJ2-1; TRBD2 matches at 9 bases. This CDR3 is 14 amino acids long. Losses at the gene ends were 6 bases for V and 5 bases for J; bases not matched to a gene: 5. The germline V gene has CDR1 SGHVS and CDR2 FNYEAQ. The CDR3 DNA, read in part, is TGTGCCAGCAGTGTAGCGGGAGCCCACAATGAG. This gives the protein CASSVAGAHNE. The entire CDR3 is CASSVAGAHNEQFF. Using reference TRBV7-6 and TRBJ2-1 for the parts outside the CDR3, the full variable domain is GAGVSQSPRYKVTKRGQDVALRCDPISGHVSLYWYRQALGQGPEFLTYFNYEAQQDKSGLPNDRFSAERPEGSISTLTIQRTEQRDSAMYRCASSVAGAHNEQFFGPGTRLTVL.

Worth noting for this clone: The read gets to within 3 residues of the CDR3 end, and the germline J gene fills in the rest. The V gene is TRBV2, the J gene TRBJ2-7; no clear D. Trimming shortened V by 3 bases and J by 1 base, and 4 bases separated the two germline ends. Per germline, CDR1 SNHLY and CDR2 FYNNEI. This CDR3 region has 12 residues. CDR3 DNA, as far as it was read: TGTGCCAGCAGTGATTATTCCTACGAG. The encoded protein is CASSDYSYE. The full-length CDR3 reads as CASSDYSYEQYF.

Of note for this clone: The read stops 3 residues short of the end of the CDR3; the missing end is completed from the germline J gene. This chain connects TRBV2 to TRBJ1-4; 8 bases match TRBD1. From germline, CDR1 is SNHLY and CDR2 FYNNEI. With 5 bases clipped from V and 3 bases from J, the junction kept 14 bases outside the gene matches. The CDR3 is 18 residues long. Here the CDR3 reads CASSPPGGQPSSNEKLFF. The CDR3 bases that were read are TGTGCCAGCAGTCCTCCAGGGGGCCAGCCCTCGTCTAATGAAAAA.

The CDR3 DNA, read in part, is TGCGCCAGCAGCTTGGAGGCGCGCGGAAGGGGC. Translated, it gives CASSLEARGRG. The entire CDR3 protein reads CASSLEARGRGYTF. The V and J genes are TRBV5-1 and TRBJ1-2, with unresolved D. The CDR3 extends 3 residues past the end of the read, so its final part is completed from the germline J gene. CDR3 length equals 14 residues. The germline V gene has CDR1 SGHRS and CDR2 YFSETQ.

As for this clone: The read comes to an end 3 residues before the CDR3 does, leaving the germline J gene to fill in the end. This chain connects TRBV7-8 to TRBJ2-7; no clear D. This CDR3 has 15 amino acids. Germline CDR1 SGHVS, CDR2 FQNEAQ. V lost 5 bases, J lost 3 bases, and 17 bases lay in between. CDR3 DNA (partial): TGTGCCAGCAGCCCCAGCCCTCTGGGCAGCTACGAG. Translating gives CASSPSPLGSYE. The complete CDR3 reads CASSPSPLGSYEQYF.

Of note for this clone: The read falls 3 residues short of the CDR3 end, and the missing part is taken from the germline J gene. The chain couples TRBV7-2 to TRBJ2-7, with D unclear. CDR3 length: 13 amino acids. Trimming removed 4 bases at V and 2 bases at J, with 9 bases between. CDR1 is SGHTA, CDR2 FQGNSA, per germline. The CDR3 bases that were read are TGTGCCAGCAGCTGGGCCGGCCCCTACGAG. This sequence encodes CASSWAGPYE. The full CDR3 sequence reads CASSWAGPYEQYF.

In the case of this clone: The read gets to within 3 residues of the CDR3 end, and the germline J gene fills in the rest. J is TRBJ2-5 and V is TRBV10-2; 12 positions agree with TRBD2. The length of the CDR3 is 16 residues. Germline assignment: CDR1 WSHSY and CDR2 SAAADI. After removal of 6 bases from V and 1 base from J, the junction contained 6 bases not matched to a gene. This CDR3 reads CASSSGTSGFQETQYF. The covered CDR3 bases are TGCGCCAGCAGCTCCGGGACTAGCGGGTTCCAAGAGACC.

In regard to this clone: The observed sequence ends 3 residues before the CDR3 terminus, with the missing tail filled in from the germline J gene. J is TRBJ1-1 and V is TRBV20-1, with 8 bases identical to TRBD1. The CDR3 runs to 14 residues. The junction had 4 bases not matched to a gene; V was cut back by 0 bases and J by 4 bases. Germline loops: CDR1 DFQATT, CDR2 SNEGSKA (reference sequence). The part of the CDR3 DNA that was read is TGCAGTGCTAGAGATACAGGGGGGGGCACTGAA. Protein sequence: CSARDTGGGTE. The complete CDR3 protein is CSARDTGGGTEAFF.

About this clone: The read terminates 3 residues ahead of where the CDR3 ends, so the germline J gene completes it. This chain connects TRBV11-2 to TRBJ2-1; no clear D. Trimming left V 2 bases short and J 0 bases short, with 8 bases between. This CDR3 is 15 amino acids long. Germline loops: CDR1 SGHAT, CDR2 FQNNGV. This CDR3 is CASSLFPGSYNEQFF. CDR3 DNA, as far as it was read: TGTGCCAGCAGCTTATTCCCCGGCTCCTACAATGAG.

With regard to this clone: The CDR3 end lies 3 residues beyond the end of the read and is filled in from the germline J gene. The rearrangement links TRBV2 to TRBJ1-4; TRBD1 might be the D (5 bases). With 4 bases removed from V and 6 bases from J, the gap between germline ends came to 27 bases. There are 19 residues in the CDR3. Germline V gene sequence: CDR1 SNHLY, CDR2 FYNNEI. The chain's CDR3 is CASSANGQGGDWRDEKLFF. CDR3 DNA, as far as it was read: TGTGCCAGCAGTGCCAATGGCCAGGGAGGGGACTGGAGAGATGAAAAA.

For this clone: With the read ending 3 residues before the CDR3 end, the germline J gene is used to fill in that end. The chain combines TRBV6-2 or TRBV6-3 with TRBJ2-5; D possibly corresponds to TRBD2 (6 bases). Between the trimmed V and J ends, which lost 2 bases and 2 bases, there was a span of 9 bases. Germline CDR1 MNHEY, CDR2 SVGEGT. The CDR3 has 14 amino acids. The CDR3 DNA, read in part, is TGTGCCAGCAGTTACCGGGCGGGACAAGAGACC. Translating it yields CASSYRAGQET. The CDR3 in full is CASSYRAGQETQYF.

Points on this clone: The observed sequence ends 3 residues before the CDR3 terminus, with the missing tail filled in from the germline J gene. The chain is built from TRBV29-1 and TRBJ1-1; the D gene is possibly TRBD1 (6 bases). The V end was cut by 4 bases, the J end by 5 bases, with 14 bases between. This CDR3 has 13 residues. CDR1 and CDR2 from the germline V gene are SQVTM and ANQGSEA. The CDR3 loop is CSVGTGMYTEAFF. CDR3 DNA, as far as it was read: TGCAGCGTTGGCACAGGGATGTATACTGAA.